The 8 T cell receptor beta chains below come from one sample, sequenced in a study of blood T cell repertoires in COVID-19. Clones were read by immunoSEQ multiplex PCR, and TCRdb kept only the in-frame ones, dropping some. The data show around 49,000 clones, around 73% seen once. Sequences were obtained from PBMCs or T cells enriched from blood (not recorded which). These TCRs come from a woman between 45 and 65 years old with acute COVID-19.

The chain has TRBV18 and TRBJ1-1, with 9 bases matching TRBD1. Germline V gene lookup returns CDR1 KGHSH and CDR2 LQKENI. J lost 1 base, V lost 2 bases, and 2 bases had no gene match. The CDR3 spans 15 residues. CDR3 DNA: TGTGCCAGCTCACCAAAGGGACAGGGGAACACTGAAGCTTTCTTT. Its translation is CASSPKGQGNTEAFF. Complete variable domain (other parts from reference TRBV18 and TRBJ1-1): NAGVMQNPRHLVRRRGQEARLRCSPMKGHSHVYWYRQLPEEGLKFMVYLQKENIIDESGMPKERFSAEFPKEGPSILRIQQVVRGDSAAYFCASSPKGQGNTEAFFGQGTRLTVV.

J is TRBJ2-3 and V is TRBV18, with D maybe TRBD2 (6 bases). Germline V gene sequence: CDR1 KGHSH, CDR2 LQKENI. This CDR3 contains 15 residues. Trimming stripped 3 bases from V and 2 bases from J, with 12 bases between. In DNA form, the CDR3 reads TGTGCCAGCTCACCTCTTGGACTACTCACAGATACGCAGTATTTT. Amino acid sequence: CASSPLGLLTDTQYF.

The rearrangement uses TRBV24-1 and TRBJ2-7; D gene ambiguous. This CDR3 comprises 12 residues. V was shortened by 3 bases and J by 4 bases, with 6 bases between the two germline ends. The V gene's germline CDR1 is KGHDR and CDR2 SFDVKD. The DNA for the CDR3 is TGTGCCACCAGTGATGAACGGTACGAGCAGTACTTC. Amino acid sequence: CATSDERYEQYF.

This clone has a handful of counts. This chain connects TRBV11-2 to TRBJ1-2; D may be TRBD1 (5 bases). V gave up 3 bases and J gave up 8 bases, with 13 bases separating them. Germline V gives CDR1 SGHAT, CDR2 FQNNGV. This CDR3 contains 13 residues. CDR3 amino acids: CASSLGQGEGYTF. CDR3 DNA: TGTGCCAGCAGCTTGGGCCAGGGTGAGGGCTACACCTTC.

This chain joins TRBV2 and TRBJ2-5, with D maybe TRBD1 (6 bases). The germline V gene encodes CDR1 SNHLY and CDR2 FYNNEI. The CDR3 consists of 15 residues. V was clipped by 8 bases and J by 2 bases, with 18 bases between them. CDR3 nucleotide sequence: TGTGCCAGCCGCCGTCGGACAGACCTGCAAGAGACCCAGTACTTC. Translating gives CASRRRTDLQETQYF.

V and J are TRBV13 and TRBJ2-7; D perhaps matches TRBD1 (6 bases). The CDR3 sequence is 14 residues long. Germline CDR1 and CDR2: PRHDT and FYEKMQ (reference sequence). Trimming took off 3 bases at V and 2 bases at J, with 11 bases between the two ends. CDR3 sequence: CASSFRRQAYEQYF. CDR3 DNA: TGTGCCAGCAGCTTCCGGAGACAGGCCTACGAGCAGTACTTC.

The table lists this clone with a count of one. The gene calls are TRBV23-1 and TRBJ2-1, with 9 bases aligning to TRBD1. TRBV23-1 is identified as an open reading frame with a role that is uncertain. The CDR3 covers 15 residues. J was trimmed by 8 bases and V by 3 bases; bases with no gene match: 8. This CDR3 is CASSQPGQGDDEQFF. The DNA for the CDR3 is TGCGCCAGCAGTCAGCCGGGACAGGGTGACGATGAGCAGTTCTTC.

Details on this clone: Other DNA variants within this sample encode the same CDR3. The CDR3 nucleotides are TGTGCCAGCAGTGACTCAGCGGGGGGAAGCACAGATACGCAGTATTTT. Translated, it gives CASSDSAGGSTDTQYF. V is TRBV6-4 and J is TRBJ2-3, with 9 bases lining up with TRBD2. The junction had 1 base not matched to a gene; V was cut back by 0 bases and J by 0 bases. This CDR3 is built from 16 residues. The germline V gene has CDR1 MRHNA and CDR2 SNTAGT.